The sequence of this TCR beta chain was determined in a study of regulatory T cells in long-lasting Graves disease. Across the whole study: Graves' patients diagnosed newly had used antithyroid drugs under 3 months.

Overall study results and limits: TRBV28, TRBJ1-2 and TRBJ2-5 were favored in persistent disease.

The CDR3 extends over 15 amino acids. Germline V lookup: CDR1 SGHTA, CDR2 FQGTGA. Trimming took 1 base from V and 8 from J, leaving 12 bases between them. Arm-PCR with iRepertoire HTBI primers amplified the CDR3 regions for these TCR beta libraries. TCRdb ran MiXCR on the multiplex PCR reads and lists one entry per CDR3 protein. Of about 240,000 distinct CDR3 sequences listed, 20% are singletons. This clonotype has a count of ten or more. Its matching antigen is unknown. Time point noted: newly diagnosed GD, antithyroid drugs for less than 3 months. PBMCs were the source of the RNA used for TCR sequencing.

The rearrangement links TRBV7-3 to TRBJ1-6, with D possibly being TRBD1 (6 bases). The sample here was peripheral blood mononuclear cells (PBMCs), taken at new diagnosis, from a patient treated with antithyroid drugs. This clonotype was sampled from a female donor with Graves disease. In DNA form, the CDR3 reads TGTGCCAGCAGCTTAAAGGTGGCAGGGGATTCACCCCTCCACTTT. Translation gives CASSLKVAGDSPLHF.